Below, 15 T cell receptor beta chains from the same sample are listed, as sequenced in a study of OX40 agonist ivuxolimab in advanced cancers. Libraries were prepared by immunoSEQ multiplex PCR; TCRdb keeps only in-frame clonotypes and omits some of them. Seen here are 72,000 or so clones, roughly nine tenths observed once, and the top ten hold approximately 1.2%. The source was CD4+ or CD8+ T cells sorted from blood, collected in a trial of the OX40 agonist ivuxolimab. These receptors were obtained from an adult with an advanced solid tumor such as melanoma, head and neck, liver or kidney cancer.

The chain joins TRBV10-2 to TRBJ2-7, with 10 bases identical to TRBD2. V shed 10 bases and J 3 bases; nucleotides not matched to a gene: 6. This CDR3 region has 13 residues. Germline assignment: CDR1 WSHSY and CDR2 SAAADI. The CDR3 loop reads CAIGLAAGYEQYF. As DNA, the CDR3 is TGCGCCATCGGACTAGCGGCCGGCTACGAGCAGTACTTC.

The genes are TRBV29-1 and TRBJ2-1; 12 nucleotides match TRBD2. V lost 6 bases, J lost 8 bases, and 8 bases stayed unmatched. The CDR3 spans 14 residues. Per germline, CDR1 SQVTM and CDR2 ANQGSEA. CDR3 bases: TGCAGCGTGGACCCTAGCGGGGGGGACGATGAGCAGTTCTTC. The encoded protein is CSVDPSGGDDEQFF.

The chain has TRBV15 and TRBJ2-3, with TRBD2 as a possible D gene (5 bases). This CDR3 spans 16 amino acids. Trimming took 1 base from V and 3 from J, leaving 14 bases between them. Germline assignment: CDR1 LNHNV and CDR2 YYDKDF (reference sequence). The CDR3: CATSRGGPTGTDTQYF. The CDR3 DNA is TGTGCCACCAGCAGAGGTGGCCCCACGGGGACAGATACGCAGTATTTT.

The chain joins TRBV7-9 to TRBJ2-2; 10 bases fit TRBD2. J was trimmed by 1 base and V by 4 bases; bases with no gene match: 3. Germline-derived CDR1 and CDR2 are SEHNR and FQNEAQ (reference sequence). The CDR3 loop spans 16 amino acids. The DNA of the CDR3 is TGTGCCAGCAGCTGGACTAGCGGAGTGAACACCGGGGAGCTGTTTTTT. Residues: CASSWTSGVNTGELFF.

CDR3 loop: CASSLAGESGTEAFF. CDR3 nucleotide sequence: TGCGCCAGCAGCTTGGCAGGGGAGAGTGGCACTGAAGCTTTCTTT. The chain joins TRBV5-1 to TRBJ1-1; a possible D gene is TRBD1 (6 bases). Germline V lookup: CDR1 SGHRS, CDR2 YFSETQ. This CDR3 has 15 amino acids. The V and J ends lost 0 bases and 4 bases respectively, with 13 bases between them. Full variable domain (remainder filled in from reference TRBV5-1 and TRBJ1-1): KAGVTQTPRYLIKTRGQQVTLSCSPISGHRSVSWYQQTPGQGLQFLFEYFSETQRNKGNFPGRFSGRQFSNSRSEMNVSTLELGDSALYLCASSLAGESGTEAFFGQGTRLTVV.

This clone was found a few times. The rearrangement links TRBV27 to TRBJ2-7, with 16 bases fitting TRBD2. Germline lookup yields CDR1 MNHEY and CDR2 SMNVEV (reference sequence). CDR3 size: 17 residues. J lost 5 bases, V lost 6 bases, and 10 bases had no gene match. As DNA, the CDR3 is TGTGCCAGCAGCCCGAGAGCCGGGACTAGCGGGAGGGACGAGCAGTACTTC. This translates into CASSPRAGTSGRDEQYF.

This rearrangement joins TRBV10-1 to TRBJ2-2; D gene ambiguous. The length of the CDR3 is 14 residues. Trimming stripped 0 bases from V and 6 bases from J, with 8 bases between. Per the germline V gene, CDR1 is WNHNN and CDR2 is SYGVQD (reference sequence). The CDR3 region is CASSESIGSGELFF. CDR3 DNA: TGCGCCAGCAGTGAGTCGATCGGGTCCGGGGAGCTGTTTTTT.

V is TRBV6-6 and J is TRBJ1-1; D possibly corresponds to TRBD1 (6 bases). CDR1 is MNHNY, CDR2 SVGAGI, per germline (reference sequence). Trimming removed 6 bases from V and 1 base from J, with 12 bases in between. The CDR3 sequence is 14 residues long. CDR3 DNA: TGTGCCAGCAGGCGACAGGCGAAGAACACTGAAGCTTTCTTT. As protein: CASRRQAKNTEAFF.

This sequence joins TRBV5-1 and TRBJ1-6, with TRBD1 matching 8 bases. The germline CDR1 and CDR2 sequences are SGHRS and YFSETQ. The V gene end was trimmed by 1 base and the J gene end by 3 bases; junction bases not matched to a gene: 0. The CDR3 extends over 15 amino acids. The CDR3 region is CASSLTGGYNSPLHF. The CDR3 DNA reads TGCGCCAGCAGCTTGACAGGGGGCTATAATTCACCCCTCCACTTT.

This clone was found once. V and J are TRBV5-6 and TRBJ1-3; D ambiguous. The germline V and J ends were trimmed by 4 bases and 0 bases, with 8 bases remaining between them. Germline V gene lookup returns CDR1 SGHDT and CDR2 YYEEEE. The CDR3 sequence is 14 residues long. CDR3 DNA: TGTGCCAGCAGCATCACCAGCTCTGGAAACACCATATATTTT. Translating it yields CASSITSSGNTIYF.

A note on this clone: The junction shows a germline mismatch at one end, possibly a read error. CDR3 nucleotides: TGTGCTAGCAGCTTAGCTGGGTTGGGGAGAAAGGAGACCCAGTACTTC. It translates to CASSLAGLGRKETQYF. The chain links TRBV7-7 to TRBJ2-5; tentative D call: TRBD2 (5 bases). The CDR3 runs 16 residues. Germline V gene data show CDR1 as SSHAT and CDR2 as FNYEAQ (reference sequence).

J is TRBJ2-1 and V is TRBV10-3, with D unresolved. From germline, CDR1 is ENHRY and CDR2 SYGVKD. The CDR3 consists of 12 residues. Deletions cut 2 bases from V and 7 bases from J, with 6 bases between. CDR3 in DNA: TGTGCCATCAGTGAGAAGGGAAATGAGCAGTTCTTC. Its protein product is CAISEKGNEQFF.

This chain links TRBV5-1 with TRBJ2-7; D might be TRBD1 (6 bases). Trimming cost V 0 bases and J 5 bases, with 15 bases left between them. Germline V CDR1 and CDR2: SGHRS, YFSETQ. This CDR3 has 15 residues. The CDR3 DNA reads TGCGCCAGCAGCTTGGGTCAACAGGGAAATCACGAGCAGTACTTC. It translates to CASSLGQQGNHEQYF.

The gene calls are TRBV7-2 and TRBJ1-1, with 8 bases aligning to TRBD1. This CDR3 has 13 amino acids. Germline-derived CDR1 and CDR2 are SGHTA and FQGNSA. Trimming removed 3 bases from V and 14 bases from J; junction bases left unmatched: 11. The CDR3 loop reads CASSLDPGTGPFF. The CDR3 DNA reads TGTGCCAGCAGCTTGGACCCTGGGACAGGTCCCTTCTTT.

The V and J genes are TRBV6-1 and TRBJ1-5; maybe TRBD1 (6 bases). There are 14 residues in the CDR3. Germline CDR1 is MNHNS and CDR2 is SASEGT. The ends were cut back, 6 bases at V and 7 bases at J, with 16 bases in the middle. CDR3: CASRRRGAGQPQHF. CDR3 DNA sequence: TGTGCCAGCAGGAGGAGGGGGGCGGGACAGCCCCAGCATTTT.